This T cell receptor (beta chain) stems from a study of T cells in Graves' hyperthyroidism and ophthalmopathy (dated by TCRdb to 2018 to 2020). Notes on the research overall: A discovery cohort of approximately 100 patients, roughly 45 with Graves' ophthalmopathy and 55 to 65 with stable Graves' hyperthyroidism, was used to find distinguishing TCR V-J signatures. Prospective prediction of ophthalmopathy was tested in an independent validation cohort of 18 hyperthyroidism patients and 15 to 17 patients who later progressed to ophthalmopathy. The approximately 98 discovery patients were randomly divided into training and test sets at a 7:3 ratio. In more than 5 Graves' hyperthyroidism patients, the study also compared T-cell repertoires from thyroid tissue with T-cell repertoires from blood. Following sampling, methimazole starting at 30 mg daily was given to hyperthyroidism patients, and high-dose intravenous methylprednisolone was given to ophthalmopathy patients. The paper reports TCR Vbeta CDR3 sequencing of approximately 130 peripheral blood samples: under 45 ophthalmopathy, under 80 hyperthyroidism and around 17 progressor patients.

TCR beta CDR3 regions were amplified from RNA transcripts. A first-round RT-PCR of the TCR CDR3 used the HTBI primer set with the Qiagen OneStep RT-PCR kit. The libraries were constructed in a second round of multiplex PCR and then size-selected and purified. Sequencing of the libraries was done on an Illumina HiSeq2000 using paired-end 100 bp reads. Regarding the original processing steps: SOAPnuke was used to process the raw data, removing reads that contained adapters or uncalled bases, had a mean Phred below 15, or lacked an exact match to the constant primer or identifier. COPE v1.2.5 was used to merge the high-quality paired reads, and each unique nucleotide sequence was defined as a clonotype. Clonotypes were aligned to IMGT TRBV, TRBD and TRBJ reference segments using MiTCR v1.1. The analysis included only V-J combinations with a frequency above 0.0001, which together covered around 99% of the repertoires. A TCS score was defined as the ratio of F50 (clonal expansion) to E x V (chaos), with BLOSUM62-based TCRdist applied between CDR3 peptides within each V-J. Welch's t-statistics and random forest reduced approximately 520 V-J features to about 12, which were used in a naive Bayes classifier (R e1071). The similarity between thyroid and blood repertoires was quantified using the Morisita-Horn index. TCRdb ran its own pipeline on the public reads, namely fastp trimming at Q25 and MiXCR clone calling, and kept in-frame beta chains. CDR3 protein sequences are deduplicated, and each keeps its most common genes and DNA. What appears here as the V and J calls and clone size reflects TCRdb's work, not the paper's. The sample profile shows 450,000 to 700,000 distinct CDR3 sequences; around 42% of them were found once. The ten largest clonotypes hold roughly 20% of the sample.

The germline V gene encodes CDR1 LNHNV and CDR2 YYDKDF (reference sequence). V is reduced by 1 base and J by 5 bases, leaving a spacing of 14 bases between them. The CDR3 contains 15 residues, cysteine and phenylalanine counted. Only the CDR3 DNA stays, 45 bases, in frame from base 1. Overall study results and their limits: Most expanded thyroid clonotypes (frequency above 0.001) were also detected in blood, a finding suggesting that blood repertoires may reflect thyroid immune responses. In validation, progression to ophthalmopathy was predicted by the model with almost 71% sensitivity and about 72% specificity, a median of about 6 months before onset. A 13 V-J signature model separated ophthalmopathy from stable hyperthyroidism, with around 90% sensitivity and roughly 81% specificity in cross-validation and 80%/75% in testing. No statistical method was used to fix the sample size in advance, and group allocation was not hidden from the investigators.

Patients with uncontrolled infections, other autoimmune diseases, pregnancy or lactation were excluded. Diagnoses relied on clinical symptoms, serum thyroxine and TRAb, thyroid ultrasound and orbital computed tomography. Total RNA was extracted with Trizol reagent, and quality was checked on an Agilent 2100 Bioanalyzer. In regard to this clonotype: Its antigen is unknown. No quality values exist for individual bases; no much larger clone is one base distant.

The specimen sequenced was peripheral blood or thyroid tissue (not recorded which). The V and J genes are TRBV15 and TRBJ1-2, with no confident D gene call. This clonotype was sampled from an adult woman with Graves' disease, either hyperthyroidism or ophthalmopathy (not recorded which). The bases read TGTGCCACCAGCAGAGCTCGGGGAGCGGATTATGGCTACACCTTC. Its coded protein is CATSRARGADYGYTF.